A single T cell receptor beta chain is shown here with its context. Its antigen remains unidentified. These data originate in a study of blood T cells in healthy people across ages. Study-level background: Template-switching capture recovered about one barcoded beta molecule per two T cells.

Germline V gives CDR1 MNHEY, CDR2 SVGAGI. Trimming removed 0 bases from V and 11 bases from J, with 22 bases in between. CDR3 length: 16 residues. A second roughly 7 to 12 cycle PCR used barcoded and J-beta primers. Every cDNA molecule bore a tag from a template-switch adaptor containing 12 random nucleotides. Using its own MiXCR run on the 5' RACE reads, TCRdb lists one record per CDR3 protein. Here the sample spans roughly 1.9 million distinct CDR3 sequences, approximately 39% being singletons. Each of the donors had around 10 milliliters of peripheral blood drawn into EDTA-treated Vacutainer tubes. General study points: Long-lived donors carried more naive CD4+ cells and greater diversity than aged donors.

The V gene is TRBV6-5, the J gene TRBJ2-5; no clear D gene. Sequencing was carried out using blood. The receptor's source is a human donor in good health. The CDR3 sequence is CASSYSIKTTDFEQYF. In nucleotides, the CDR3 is TGTGCCAGCAGTTACTCGATTAAGACCACCGATTTTGAGCAGTACTTC.